The 27 T cell receptor beta chains below all came from one sample that was sequenced in a study of control samples from healthy donors and cancer patients. Generated by immunoSEQ multiplex PCR, the TCRdb table keeps only in-frame clones and is missing some. Of some 70,000 clones in the sample, roughly 84% were seen once. Sequencing was carried out using PBMCs. These receptor sequences come from a woman aged 45-65 years with lung cancer.

J is TRBJ2-3 and V is TRBV24-1, with D perhaps TRBD2 (6 bases). The V gene's germline CDR1 is KGHDR and CDR2 SFDVKD. V lost 6 bases and J 2 bases, leaving 17 bases between the germline ends. This CDR3 comprises 16 residues. The CDR3 DNA reads TGTGCCACCAGTCTTGGTATCGCGGGGTCCACAGATACGCAGTATTTT. The encoded protein is CATSLGIAGSTDTQYF.

The chain links TRBV18 to TRBJ1-1; no reliable D call. Germline CDR1 KGHSH, CDR2 LQKENI. V was shortened by 2 bases and J by 0 bases, with 7 bases between the two germline ends. This CDR3 has 14 amino acids. CDR3 sequence (DNA): TGTGCCAGCTCACCAGAAACATTGAACACTGAAGCTTTCTTT. Its translation: CASSPETLNTEAFF.

The chain couples TRBV5-1 to TRBJ2-7, with unresolved D. The CDR3 spans 12 residues. V lost 0 bases, J lost 6 bases, and 7 bases lay in between. Germline lookup yields CDR1 SGHRS and CDR2 YFSETQ. The DNA of the CDR3 is TGCGCCAGCAGCTTGGTCAAGGGCGAGCAGTACTTC. This sequence encodes CASSLVKGEQYF.

The genes are TRBV18 and TRBJ2-7, with D possibly called TRBD1 or TRBD2 (5 bases each). The CDR3 covers 13 residues. The germline V gene encodes CDR1 KGHSH and CDR2 LQKENI. Deletions cut 6 bases from V and 5 bases from J, with 14 bases between. In DNA form, the CDR3 reads TGTGCCAGCTCGCCGGGGCTTGGGGACGAGCAGTACTTC. This translates into CASSPGLGDEQYF.

The V and J genes are TRBV20-1 and TRBJ1-1; no reliable D call. The CDR3 loop spans 9 amino acids. Germline V gene sequence: CDR1 DFQATT, CDR2 SNEGSKA (reference sequence). Trimming left V 3 bases short and J 10 bases short, with 6 bases between. The DNA of the CDR3 is TGCAGTGCTAGCGGGAGAGCTTTCTTT. This sequence encodes CSASGRAFF.

The gene calls are TRBV6-5 and TRBJ1-2, with a tentative D call TRBD1 (6 bases). The CDR3 is made up of 16 amino acids. V lost 2 bases, J lost 2 bases, and 15 bases lay in between. The V gene's germline CDR1 is MNHEY and CDR2 SVGAGI. The CDR3 DNA reads TGTGCCAGCAGTTACGGGGCAGGGGCCGAAAACTATGGCTACACCTTC. It codes for CASSYGAGAENYGYTF.

This chain joins TRBV27 and TRBJ2-1; D unresolved. V was trimmed by 6 bases and J by 2 bases, leaving 17 bases between them. Germline lookup yields CDR1 MNHEY and CDR2 SMNVEV (reference sequence). This CDR3 has 16 residues. The chain's CDR3 is CASRLNLGKPYNEQFF. The DNA for the CDR3 is TGTGCCAGCAGGTTAAATCTCGGTAAACCCTACAATGAGCAGTTCTTC.

The rearrangement joins TRBV7-9 to TRBJ1-2; possible D gene TRBD1, 6 bases. Looked up from germline, CDR1 is SEHNR and CDR2 is FQNEAQ (reference sequence). This CDR3 is 11 amino acids long. Trimming cost V 5 bases and J 10 bases, with 11 bases left between them. The CDR3 reads CASSRQDDYTF. CDR3 in DNA: TGTGCCAGCAGCCGACAGGATGACTACACCTTC.

This chain uses TRBV28 with TRBJ1-1; D gene unclear. The CDR3 sequence is 12 residues long. CDR1 MDHEN and CDR2 SYDVKM come from the germline V gene. Trimming removed 3 bases at V and 3 bases at J, with 5 bases between. CDR3 amino acids: CASSFGYTEAFF. CDR3 coding DNA: TGTGCCAGCAGTTTTGGGTACACTGAAGCTTTCTTT.

Only one count was recorded for this clone. The gene calls are TRBV10-3 and TRBJ1-1; 10 bases map to TRBD1. Per germline, CDR1 ENHRY and CDR2 SYGVKD. This CDR3 contains 15 residues. Trimming removed 3 bases from V and 5 bases from J; junction bases left unmatched: 6. The DNA for the CDR3 is TGTGCCATCAGTGATCGGACAGGGGGAGATACTGAAGCTTTCTTT. The encoded protein is CAISDRTGGDTEAFF.

This chain uses TRBV5-5 with TRBJ1-1; a possible D gene is TRBD1 (5 bases). V lost 5 bases, J lost 4 bases, and 12 bases lay in between. The CDR3 spans 13 residues. CDR1 and CDR2 from the germline V gene are SGHKS and YYEKEE (reference sequence). CDR3 DNA: TGTGCCAGCAGTATAGGGGTAGTCACTGAAGCTTTCTTT. Translating gives CASSIGVVTEAFF.

This rearrangement joins TRBV25-1 to TRBJ2-3; 10 bases are shared with TRBD2. Trimming at V came to 2 bases and at J to 2 bases, leaving 7 bases not matched to a gene. The CDR3 is made up of 17 amino acids. Germline V gene data show CDR1 as MGHDK and CDR2 as SYGVNS. The CDR3 here is CASSELLAGPYTDTQYF. The CDR3 bases are TGTGCCAGCAGTGAACTACTAGCGGGGCCCTACACAGATACGCAGTATTTT.

The CDR3 protein is CASSPPSLGTDTQYF. The CDR3 DNA reads as TGTGCCAGCTCACCTCCTTCTTTAGGCACAGATACGCAGTATTTT. The chain employs TRBV18 and TRBJ2-3; D ambiguous. This CDR3 region has 15 residues. Germline values: CDR1 KGHSH, CDR2 LQKENI. V lost 3 bases, J lost 1 base, and 11 bases lay in between.

This clone was picked up one time. The V call is TRBV20-1, the J call TRBJ1-2; D is undetermined. V was shortened by 3 bases and J by 5 bases, with 7 bases between the two germline ends. Germline-derived CDR1 and CDR2 are DFQATT and SNEGSKA (reference sequence). The CDR3 is made up of 11 amino acids. The CDR3 loop reads CSASTGYGYTF. As DNA, the CDR3 is TGCAGTGCTAGTACGGGGTATGGCTACACCTTC.

The chain joins TRBV6-2 or TRBV6-3 to TRBJ2-3; TRBD2 is a possible D gene (6 bases). CDR1 is MNHEY, CDR2 SVGEGT, per germline. The length of the CDR3 is 15 residues. V dropped 4 bases and J dropped 4 bases, with 15 bases sitting between them. The CDR3 coding sequence is TGTGCCAGCAGTTCCTACCGTCGACTAGCAGATACGCAGTATTTT. This sequence encodes CASSSYRRLADTQYF.

The chain joins TRBV30 to TRBJ1-1; 10 nucleotides match TRBD1. Germline CDR1 and CDR2: GTSNPN and SVGIG (reference sequence). The CDR3 is 15 residues long. The ends lost 4 bases at V and 3 bases at J; junction bases unmatched: 8. CDR3 loop: CAWIRFGTGDTEAFF. The CDR3 nucleotides read TGTGCCTGGATCCGTTTCGGGACAGGGGACACTGAAGCTTTCTTT.

The V and J genes are TRBV28 and TRBJ1-3, with 9 positions matching TRBD1. J was trimmed by 7 bases and V by 1 base; bases with no gene match: 8. The CDR3 runs 16 residues. In germline, CDR1 is MDHEN, CDR2 SYDVKM. This CDR3 reads CASSLFSGQGGNTIYF. CDR3 DNA: TGTGCCAGCAGTTTATTTTCGGGACAGGGAGGGAACACCATATATTTT.

CDR3: CASSFGSNQPQHF. DNA for the CDR3: TGTGCCAGCAGCTTTGGTAGCAATCAGCCCCAGCATTTT. The rearrangement uses TRBV6-2 or TRBV6-3 and TRBJ1-5; D gene uncertain. V lost 6 bases, J lost 0 bases, and 6 bases lay in between. The CDR3 runs 13 residues. Per germline, CDR1 MNHEY and CDR2 SVGEGT.

The chain has TRBV10-2 and TRBJ2-7; 7 nucleotides line up with TRBD2. V trimming: 2 bases; J trimming: 3 bases; junction bases outside the gene matches: 7. The CDR3 has 15 residues. Germline lookup yields CDR1 WSHSY and CDR2 SAAADI. CDR3 sequence reads: CASSEASGYYYEQYF. The CDR3 nucleotides read TGCGCCAGCAGTGAGGCTAGCGGCTATTACTACGAGCAGTACTTC.

This chain links TRBV24-1 with TRBJ2-6; D may be TRBD1 (6 bases). CDR1 and CDR2 from the germline V gene are KGHDR and SFDVKD. The V end was cut by 2 bases, the J end by 1 base, with 14 bases between. The CDR3 extends over 18 amino acids. CDR3 nucleotide sequence: TGTGCCACCAGTGATTCGGGCAGGGGAGTATCTGGGGCCAACGTCCTGACTTTC. Encoded protein: CATSDSGRGVSGANVLTF.

This clone is a singleton in its sample. This chain links TRBV5-4 with TRBJ1-6; TRBD1 matches 7 bases. With V trimmed by 5 bases and J by 10 bases, 6 bases remained unmatched. This CDR3 has 13 residues. Germline CDR1 is SGHNT and CDR2 is YYREEE (reference sequence). This chain's CDR3 is CASRGTALSPLHF. The CDR3 bases are TGTGCCAGCAGAGGGACAGCACTATCACCCCTCCACTTT.

The CDR3 region is CASSLSGNTEAFF. As DNA, the CDR3 is TGTGCCAGCAGCTTATCAGGGAACACTGAAGCTTTCTTT. The chain recombines TRBV7-8 with TRBJ1-1; D remains ambiguous. Germline CDR1 is SGHVS and CDR2 is FQNEAQ. The CDR3 covers 13 residues. V was pared by 2 bases and J by 1 base, with 5 bases between.

The chain has TRBV6-6 and TRBJ1-5; D not resolved. Germline-derived CDR1 and CDR2 are MNHNY and SVGAGI (reference sequence). Trimming took 3 bases from V and 6 from J, leaving 12 bases between them. The CDR3 has 14 residues. CDR3 nucleotides: TGTGCCAGCAGTTATGCCGGGTCTGGTCAGCCCCAGCATTTT. Amino acid sequence: CASSYAGSGQPQHF.

The V call is TRBV19, the J call TRBJ2-6; D is possibly TRBD1 (6 bases). Germline-derived CDR1 and CDR2 are LNHDA and SQIVND (reference sequence). V shed 3 bases and J shed 0 bases, with 9 bases lying between them. The CDR3 spans 16 residues. The CDR3 reads CASSIGTSSGANVLTF. The CDR3 DNA sequence: TGTGCCAGTAGTATTGGGACAAGCTCTGGGGCCAACGTCCTGACTTTC.

The gene calls are TRBV5-4 and TRBJ2-3; D may be TRBD1 (8 bases). This CDR3 spans 15 amino acids. V gave up 1 base and J gave up 4 bases, with 13 bases separating them. Germline CDR1 reads SGHNT; CDR2 reads YYREEE (reference sequence). As DNA, the CDR3 is TGTGCCAGCAGCTTGACAGGGGGAGGGTCAGATACGCAGTATTTT. The encoded protein is CASSLTGGGSDTQYF.

This clone was found once. This sequence joins TRBV11-2 and TRBJ2-7, with a tentative D call TRBD2 (7 bases). The V gene lost 1 base and the J gene lost 2 bases, with 12 bases spanning the gap. The CDR3 spans 15 residues. Germline V gene lookup returns CDR1 SGHAT and CDR2 FQNNGV. For the CDR3, the DNA is TGTGCCAGCAGCTTAGCGAGCGGGGACACCTACGAGCAGTACTTC. Translation: CASSLASGDTYEQYF.

The count of this clone is one. V and J are TRBV30 and TRBJ2-7, with TRBD2 as a possible D gene (6 bases). CDR1 is GTSNPN and CDR2 is SVGIG in the germline V gene (reference sequence). Between the trimmed V and J ends, which lost 2 bases and 7 bases, there was a span of 15 bases. This CDR3 has 13 amino acids. The CDR3 sequence: CAWSWGEIREQYF. The CDR3 DNA is TGTGCCTGGAGTTGGGGGGAGATCCGGGAGCAGTACTTC.